Below are 25 T cell receptor beta chains sequenced from a single sample in a study of blood T cell repertoires in COVID-19. Sequenced by immunoSEQ multiplex PCR; TCRdb stores in-frame clones only, minus some. The sample lists about 140,000 clones; 75% to 80% were seen once. Source material: peripheral blood. These receptors all stem from a woman between 50 and 59 years old with active or convalescent COVID-19.

V gene TRBV29-1 combines with J gene TRBJ1-6, with 7 bases aligning to TRBD1. The V segment lost 4 bases and the J segment 7 bases; nucleotides outside the gene matches: 4. Germline assignment: CDR1 SQVTM and CDR2 ANQGSEA. The CDR3 consists of 13 residues. CDR3 nucleotides: TGCAGCGTTGGGGACAGACCCAATTCACCCCTCCACTTT. It codes for CSVGDRPNSPLHF.

The rearrangement links TRBV19 to TRBJ2-1; D might be TRBD2 (6 bases). The CDR3 totals 16 residues. V was trimmed by 3 bases and J by 0 bases, leaving 12 bases between them. Germline CDR1 reads LNHDA; CDR2 reads SQIVND (reference sequence). CDR3 sequence: CASSIVAVSSYNEQFF. CDR3 DNA sequence: TGTGCCAGTAGTATCGTAGCGGTAAGCTCCTACAATGAGCAGTTCTTC.

V is TRBV6-7 and J is TRBJ1-1, with D possibly TRBD1 on 5 matching bases. TRBV6-7 is labeled an ORF, and its function is uncertain. V lost 5 bases to trimming and J lost 0 bases, with 16 bases between them. CDR3 size: 16 residues. The CDR3, as DNA: TGTGCCAGCAGTGGTAGACAGTTGGACATGAACACTGAAGCTTTCTTT. Amino acid sequence: CASSGRQLDMNTEAFF.

This clone occurred once. The chain couples TRBV19 to TRBJ1-2; D is unclear. The CDR3 covers 16 residues. V was cut by 3 bases and J by 1 base, with 15 bases left in between. Germline V lookup: CDR1 LNHDA, CDR2 SQIVND (reference sequence). CDR3 bases: TGTGCCAGTAGTATCCGACCGCAGGCGGGTAACTATGGCTACACCTTC. Translated: CASSIRPQAGNYGYTF.

The chain couples TRBV5-5 to TRBJ2-7; 15 bases fit TRBD2. V gave up 4 bases and J gave up 0 bases; unmatched junction bases: 5. This CDR3 has 17 amino acids. Germline V gene lookup returns CDR1 SGHKS and CDR2 YYEKEE (reference sequence). The CDR3 sequence is CASSPGLAGGHSYEQYF. Here the CDR3 DNA reads TGTGCCAGCAGCCCAGGACTAGCGGGAGGGCACTCCTACGAGCAGTACTTC.

V and J are TRBV12-1 and TRBJ1-5; the D segment call TRBD1 is taken from the table without a DNA check. TRBV12-1 is a listed pseudogene. The length of the CDR3 is 15 residues. CDR3 nucleotides: TGTGCCAGCAGCGACAGGGGGCGCGGCAATCAGCCCCAGCATTTT. The encoded protein is CASSDRGRGNQPQHF.

This clone has a single count. The chain carries TRBV9 and TRBJ1-5, with D possibly being TRBD1 (5 bases). The CDR3 length is 15 residues. Germline V lookup: CDR1 SGDLS, CDR2 YYNGEE. The germline V and J ends were trimmed by 2 bases and 6 bases, with 15 bases remaining between them. DNA of the CDR3: TGTGCCAGCAGCGTTGGGACTGGGGACGGTCAGCCCCAGCATTTT. This translates into CASSVGTGDGQPQHF.

The rearrangement links TRBV29-1 to TRBJ2-7; no definite D call. With 3 bases removed from V and 7 bases from J, the gap between germline ends came to 13 bases. Germline CDR1 SQVTM, CDR2 ANQGSEA. This CDR3 is built from 12 residues. The CDR3 region has the DNA TGCAGCGTTGAGATACAGTTACGAGAGCAGTACTTC. Translation gives CSVEIQLREQYF.

The chain uses TRBV2 and TRBJ2-4; D is unclear. The length of the CDR3 is 14 residues. V lost 4 bases, J lost 8 bases, and 15 bases lay in between. The germline V gene encodes CDR1 SNHLY and CDR2 FYNNEI. The CDR3: CASSASSTAYIQYF. Here the CDR3 DNA reads TGTGCCAGCAGTGCCTCTTCAACAGCCTACATTCAGTACTTC.

The CDR3 protein is CASRERDRNNQPQHF. CDR3 DNA: TGTGCCAGCAGGGAAAGGGACAGAAACAATCAGCCCCAGCATTTT. This chain connects TRBV2 to TRBJ1-5; 7 bases fit TRBD1. CDR3 length equals 15 residues. Germline values: CDR1 SNHLY, CDR2 FYNNEI. V dropped 6 bases and J dropped 3; count of bases not matched to a gene: 8.

The rearrangement links TRBV7-8 to TRBJ2-1; TRBD1 matches at 8 bases. This CDR3 has 16 residues. After removal of 3 bases from V and 6 bases from J, the junction contained 10 bases not matched to a gene. Germline CDR1 SGHVS, CDR2 FQNEAQ. The CDR3 spells CASSLIADRVVNEQFF. The CDR3 DNA is TGTGCCAGCAGCTTGATTGCGGACAGGGTTGTCAATGAGCAGTTCTTC.

This chain's CDR3 is CASSLAHPLEQYF. The CDR3 region has the DNA TGTGCCAGCAGCTTAGCCCACCCACTGGAGCAGTACTTC. The chain uses TRBV7-8 and TRBJ2-7; D gene uncertain. Germline lookup yields CDR1 SGHVS and CDR2 FQNEAQ. The CDR3 runs 13 residues. V shed 0 bases and J shed 7 bases, with 10 bases lying between them.

The chain couples TRBV19 to TRBJ2-1; 9 bases map to TRBD2. The CDR3 runs to 15 residues. CDR1 LNHDA and CDR2 SQIVND come from the germline V gene (reference sequence). V gave up 9 bases and J gave up 4 bases; unmatched junction bases: 10. The CDR3 bases are TGTGCCAGCAATGGTCAAGCGGGGGGATACAATGAGCAGTTCTTC. Amino acid sequence: CASNGQAGGYNEQFF.

This chain joins TRBV11-3 and TRBJ1-3; 10 positions match TRBD1. Germline CDR1 reads SGHNT; CDR2 reads YENEEA. There are 15 residues in the CDR3. V trimming: 3 bases; J trimming: 4 bases; junction bases outside the gene matches: 3. The CDR3, as DNA: TGTGCCAGCAGCTTGGGACAGGGGCGAGGAAACACCATATATTTT. This sequence encodes CASSLGQGRGNTIYF.

The chain is built from TRBV29-1 and TRBJ1-2; 9 bases are shared with TRBD1. The CDR3 contains 14 residues. Trimming cost V 2 bases and J 6 bases; bases outside gene matches: 7. The germline gives CDR1 SQVTM, CDR2 ANQGSEA. The CDR3 spells CSVERAGTGNGYTF. The DNA for the CDR3 is TGCAGCGTTGAAAGGGCCGGGACAGGGAATGGCTACACCTTC.

The rearrangement joins TRBV19 to TRBJ2-7, with a weak D call TRBD1 (5 bases). In germline, CDR1 is LNHDA, CDR2 SQIVND (reference sequence). V lost 3 bases and J lost 7, with 19 bases in between. This CDR3 spans 15 amino acids. CDR3 sequence (DNA): TGTGCCAGTAGTATGATCGACAGTACCTCTACGGAGCAGTACTTC. This sequence encodes CASSMIDSTSTEQYF.

This chain links TRBV7-2 with TRBJ1-2; no definite D call. CDR3 length: 15 amino acids. Germline CDR1 and CDR2: SGHTA and FQGNSA. V lost 5 bases and J lost 8, with 21 bases in between. The CDR3 reads CASSDESGKISGYTF. The CDR3 DNA reads as TGTGCCAGCAGCGACGAATCCGGGAAAATTAGCGGCTACACCTTC.

The rearrangement uses TRBV30 and TRBJ1-4; 11 nucleotides line up with TRBD1. The CDR3 covers 15 residues. With 5 bases clipped from V and 6 bases from J, the junction kept 8 bases outside the gene matches. Germline values: CDR1 GTSNPN, CDR2 SVGIG (reference sequence). The CDR3 coding sequence is TGTGCCTGGGGAGTGCGGACAGGGGGCTATGAAAAACTGTTTTTT. Protein: CAWGVRTGGYEKLFF. The variable domain in full, completed from reference TRBV30 and TRBJ1-4, reads SQTIHQWPATLVQPVGSPLSLECTVEGTSNPNLYWYRQAAGRGLQLLFYSVGIGQISSEVPQNLSASRPQDRQFILSSKKLLLSDSGFYLCAWGVRTGGYEKLFFGSGTQLSVL.

The V and J genes are TRBV6-2 or TRBV6-3 and TRBJ2-5; TRBD2 matches at 9 bases. The CDR3 has 15 residues. V dropped 6 bases and J dropped 5; count of bases not matched to a gene: 10. Germline CDR1 and CDR2: MNHEY and SVGEGT. This chain's CDR3 is CASSLIAGAGETQYF. CDR3 nucleotide sequence: TGTGCCAGCAGCCTAATAGCGGGGGCTGGGGAGACCCAGTACTTC.

This clone occurred once. This chain joins TRBV5-1 and TRBJ2-1, with TRBD1 matching 8 bases. CDR1 is SGHRS, CDR2 YFSETQ, per germline. This CDR3 has 16 residues. The trim removed 4 bases at V and 9 bases at J, leaving 15 bases unmatched. The CDR3, as DNA: TGCGCCAGCAGCCAGCGGTGGGACAGGACCCCCAGTGAGCAGTTCTTC. It encodes CASSQRWDRTPSEQFF.

The chain recombines TRBV19 with TRBJ2-5; 8 nucleotides align to TRBD1. This CDR3 is 16 amino acids long. With V trimmed by 7 bases and J by 1 base, 11 bases remained unmatched. Germline V gives CDR1 LNHDA, CDR2 SQIVND (reference sequence). CDR3 loop: CASTLRAGGSQETQYF. CDR3 nucleotide sequence: TGTGCCAGTACCCTGAGGGCAGGGGGCAGCCAAGAGACCCAGTACTTC.

The genes are TRBV6-5 and TRBJ2-7; D might be TRBD2 (6 bases). This CDR3 has 13 amino acids. V lost 6 bases to trimming and J lost 4 bases, with 13 bases between them. Per the germline V gene, CDR1 is MNHEY and CDR2 is SVGAGI. For the CDR3, the DNA is TGTGCCAGCAGAAGGAGGGCGGGATACGAGCAGTACTTC. This codes for CASRRRAGYEQYF.

In this sample, this clone turned up once. The V gene is TRBV28, the J gene TRBJ2-5, with TRBD2 identical over 8 bases. V lost 5 bases to trimming and J lost 5 bases; unmatched junction nucleotides: 16. The CDR3 runs to 17 residues. Germline assignment: CDR1 MDHEN and CDR2 SYDVKM. CDR3 loop: CASSPSGRDGRRETQYF. For the CDR3, the DNA is TGTGCCAGCAGTCCAAGCGGGAGAGACGGGAGGAGGGAGACCCAGTACTTC.

V and J are TRBV11-2 and TRBJ2-7; D is unresolved. The CDR3 extends over 11 amino acids. V lost 5 bases, J lost 6 bases, and 8 bases lay in between. Germline V gene data show CDR1 as SGHAT and CDR2 as FQNNGV. The CDR3: CASSPKFEQYF. The CDR3, as DNA: TGTGCCAGCAGCCCCAAATTCGAGCAGTACTTC.

The chain is built from TRBV5-1 and TRBJ2-5; 7 nucleotides match TRBD1. The CDR3 spans 15 residues. Per germline, CDR1 SGHRS and CDR2 YFSETQ. The J segment lost 4 bases and the V segment lost 4 bases, leaving 10 bases of the junction unmatched. CDR3 DNA: TGCGCCAGCAGCCTCAACCCACAGGGGAGAGAGACCCAGTACTTC. It translates to CASSLNPQGRETQYF. The complete variable domain, with remaining parts taken from reference TRBV5-1 and TRBJ2-5, reads KAGVTQTPRYLIKTRGQQVTLSCSPISGHRSVSWYQQTPGQGLQFLFEYFSETQRNKGNFPGRFSGRQFSNSRSEMNVSTLELGDSALYLCASSLNPQGRETQYFGPGTRLLVL.